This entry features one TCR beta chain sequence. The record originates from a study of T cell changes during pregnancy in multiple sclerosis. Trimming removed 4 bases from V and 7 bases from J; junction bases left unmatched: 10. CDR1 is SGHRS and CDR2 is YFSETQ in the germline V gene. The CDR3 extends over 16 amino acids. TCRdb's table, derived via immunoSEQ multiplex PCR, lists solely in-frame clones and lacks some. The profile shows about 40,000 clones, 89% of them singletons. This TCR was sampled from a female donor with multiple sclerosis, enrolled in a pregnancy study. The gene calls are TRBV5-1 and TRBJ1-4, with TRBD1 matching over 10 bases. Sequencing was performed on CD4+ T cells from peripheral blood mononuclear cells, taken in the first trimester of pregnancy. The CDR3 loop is CASSPTTTGGLEKLFF. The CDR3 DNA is TGCGCCAGCAGCCCAACAACGACAGGGGGCCTTGAAAAACTGTTTTTT.